This TCR beta chain was recovered during a study of technical replicates of blood from a handful of donors. V was pared by 10 bases and J by 2 bases, with 10 bases of the junction left unmatched. This CDR3 has 14 residues. The germline V gene encodes CDR1 MNHNS and CDR2 SASEGT. Only in-frame clones appear in the TCRdb table, and some are missing; sequencing was by immunoSEQ multiplex PCR. The repertoire consists of approximately 70,000 clones, with about 90% occurring once and the leading ten covering 0.3% to 0.4%. The sequencing sample was made of T cells isolated from PBMCs. This chain connects TRBV6-1 to TRBJ2-5; 7 bases are shared with TRBD1. The TCR was taken from a human donor in good health. CDR3: CAIQTGTAQETQYF. The CDR3 bases are TGTGCCATCCAAACCGGGACAGCTCAAGAGACCCAGTACTTC.